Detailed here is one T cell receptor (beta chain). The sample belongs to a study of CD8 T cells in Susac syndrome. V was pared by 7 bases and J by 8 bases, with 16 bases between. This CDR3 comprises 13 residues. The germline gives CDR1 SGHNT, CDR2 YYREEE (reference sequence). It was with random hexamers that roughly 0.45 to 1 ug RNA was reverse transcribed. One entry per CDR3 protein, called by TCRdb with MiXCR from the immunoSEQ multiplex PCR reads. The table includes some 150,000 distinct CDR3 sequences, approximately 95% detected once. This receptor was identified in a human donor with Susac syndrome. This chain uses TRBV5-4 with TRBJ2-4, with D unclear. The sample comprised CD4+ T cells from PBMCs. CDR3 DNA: TGTGCCAGCCGCCCGGTTTCTTCGGACATTCAGTACTTC. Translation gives CASRPVSSDIQYF.